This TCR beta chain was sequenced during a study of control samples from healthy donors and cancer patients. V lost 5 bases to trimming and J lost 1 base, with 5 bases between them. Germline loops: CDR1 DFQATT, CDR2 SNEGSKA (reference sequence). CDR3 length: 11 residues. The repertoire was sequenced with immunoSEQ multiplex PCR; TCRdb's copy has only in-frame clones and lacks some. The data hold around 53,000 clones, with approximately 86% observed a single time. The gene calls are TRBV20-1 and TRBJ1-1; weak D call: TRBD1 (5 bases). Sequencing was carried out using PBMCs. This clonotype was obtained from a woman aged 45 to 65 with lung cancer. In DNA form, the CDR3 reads TGCAGTGCTGACAGGAACACTGAAGCTTTCTTT. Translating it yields CSADRNTEAFF.